These 29 T cell receptor beta chains were sequenced from one sample in a study of control samples from healthy donors and cancer patients. Generated by immunoSEQ multiplex PCR, the TCRdb table keeps only in-frame clones and is missing some. Of around 95,000 clones listed, approximately 84% are singletons. The sequencing input was blood. These TCRs come from a woman aged 45-60 years in good health.

As regards this clone: The identical CDR3 is also encoded by other nucleotide sequences in the sample. This CDR3 is CASSRNRGQETQYF. In nucleotides, the CDR3 is TGTGCCAGCAGCCGCAACAGGGGCCAAGAGACCCAGTACTTC. The V gene is TRBV14, the J gene TRBJ2-5; 7 positions match TRBD1. The CDR3 contains 14 residues. V trimming: 4 bases; J trimming: 1 base; junction bases outside the gene matches: 3. Germline CDR1 is SGHDN and CDR2 is FVKESK.

The gene calls are TRBV11-2 and TRBJ2-3, with 7 positions matching TRBD2. V shed 8 bases, J shed 2 bases, and the junction held 10 bases outside the gene matches. The CDR3 extends over 15 amino acids. Germline V gives CDR1 SGHAT, CDR2 FQNNGV. CDR3 residues: CASHPLGGVTDTQYF. The DNA for the CDR3 is TGTGCCAGCCATCCTCTGGGGGGGGTCACAGATACGCAGTATTTT.

The chain uses TRBV21-1 and TRBJ2-7; the D call TRBD2 from the table was never checked on the DNA. TRBV21-1 is reported as a pseudogene. The CDR3 spans 19 residues. CDR3 DNA sequence: TGTGCCAGCACCCTCCCGCCCCCCCAAACGGCCAGCGGGAGTTACGAGCAGTACGTC. Translating gives CASTLPPPQTASGSYEQYV.

The genes are TRBV2 and TRBJ1-2, with D perhaps matching TRBD1 (5 bases). This CDR3 has 14 residues. V was clipped by 8 bases and J by 5 bases, with 18 bases between them. Per germline, CDR1 SNHLY and CDR2 FYNNEI. CDR3 bases: TGTGCCAGCGCAGATACAGGAGCGGCTTATGGCTACACCTTC. This codes for CASADTGAAYGYTF.

The rearrangement joins TRBV12-3 or TRBV12-4 to TRBJ1-1, with D hard to call. This CDR3 has 12 amino acids. The ends were cut back, 7 bases at V and 7 bases at J, with 13 bases in the middle. This CDR3 reads CASTTMAGEAFF. In DNA form, the CDR3 reads TGTGCCAGCACCACAATGGCCGGTGAAGCTTTCTTT.

The gene calls are TRBV5-1 and TRBJ2-2; TRBD1 or TRBD2 may be the D gene (5 bases each). Germline CDR1 reads SGHRS; CDR2 reads YFSETQ. The CDR3 has 13 residues. The V end was cut by 4 bases, the J end by 3 bases, with 7 bases between. The CDR3 protein is CASSRGDTGELFF. CDR3 sequence (DNA): TGCGCCAGCAGCCGGGGCGACACCGGGGAGCTGTTTTTT.

The V call is TRBV27, the J call TRBJ2-7; 8 nucleotides match TRBD2. CDR1 and CDR2 from the germline V gene are MNHEY and SMNVEV (reference sequence). This CDR3 contains 15 residues. Trimming at V came to 2 bases and at J to 3 bases, leaving 6 bases not matched to a gene. In DNA form, the CDR3 reads TGTGCCAGCAGTTTAACCCTCGGGGGGGTCTACGAGCAGTACTTC. This encodes CASSLTLGGVYEQYF.

This CDR3 reads CASSLVAASYNEQFF. CDR3 DNA: TGTGCCAGCAGCTTGGTAGCTGCATCCTACAATGAGCAGTTCTTC. This sequence joins TRBV5-4 and TRBJ2-1; D is ambiguous. Trimming removed 0 bases from V and 1 base from J, with 8 bases in between. From germline, CDR1 is SGHNT and CDR2 YYREEE (reference sequence). The CDR3 sequence is 15 residues long.

The chain is built from TRBV7-9 and TRBJ2-1; 12 positions match TRBD2. Germline CDR1 is SEHNR and CDR2 is FQNEAQ (reference sequence). V lost 0 bases, J lost 7 bases, and 1 base stayed unmatched. The CDR3 loop spans 15 amino acids. CDR3 nucleotide sequence: TGTGCCAGCAGCTTAGCGACTAGCGGGAGTAATGAGCAGTTCTTC. This encodes CASSLATSGSNEQFF.

This chain joins TRBV7-6 and TRBJ2-3; no definite D call. The V end lost 5 bases, the J end lost 2 bases, and 14 bases lay between the germline ends. Germline V gene data show CDR1 as SGHVS and CDR2 as FNYEAQ. The CDR3 sequence is 15 residues long. The CDR3 loop reads CASSPRVQNTDTQYF. The CDR3 DNA follows: TGTGCCAGCAGCCCTAGAGTCCAGAACACAGATACGCAGTATTTT.

This chain connects TRBV7-8 to TRBJ1-4; 8 nucleotides line up with TRBD1. The CDR3 has 15 residues. Germline values: CDR1 SGHVS, CDR2 FQNEAQ. After removal of 3 bases from V and 7 bases from J, the junction contained 7 bases not matched to a gene. The CDR3 coding sequence is TGTGCCAGCAGCTTGATGACAGGGGAGCGTGAAAAACTGTTTTTT. The encoded protein is CASSLMTGEREKLFF.

The J gene is TRBJ1-6, the V gene TRBV6-2 or TRBV6-3; D remains ambiguous. V was pared by 0 bases and J by 8 bases, with 8 bases between. CDR1 and CDR2 from the germline V gene are MNHEY and SVGEGT. The CDR3 totals 14 residues. The CDR3 sequence: CASSYSELDSPLHF. CDR3 coding DNA: TGTGCCAGCAGTTACTCGGAGCTGGATTCACCCCTCCACTTT.

The CDR3 loop is CAISDAQSNTEAFF. The CDR3 DNA is TGTGCCATCAGTGATGCACAGTCGAACACTGAAGCTTTCTTT. The chain is built from TRBV10-3 and TRBJ1-1; D unresolved. CDR3 size: 14 residues. Per germline, CDR1 ENHRY and CDR2 SYGVKD. V lost 3 bases and J lost 1, with 9 bases in between.

This clone was seen only a few times. The CDR3 loop is CASSNLAGDFGANVLTF. As DNA, the CDR3 is TGTGCCAGCAGTAACCTAGCGGGAGACTTTGGGGCCAACGTCCTGACTTTC. The chain links TRBV6-4 to TRBJ2-6; 10 bases align to TRBD2. The germline V gene has CDR1 MRHNA and CDR2 SNTAGT. The CDR3 is 17 residues long. V lost 5 bases, J lost 3 bases, and 7 bases stayed unmatched.

The chain combines TRBV7-3 with TRBJ2-1; D not certain. Germline-derived CDR1 and CDR2 are SGHTA and FQGTGA. The CDR3 extends over 15 amino acids. V was clipped by 5 bases and J by 0 bases, with 11 bases between them. The CDR3 spells CASSPYLSSYNEQFF. In DNA form, the CDR3 reads TGTGCCAGCAGCCCGTACCTTAGCTCCTACAATGAGCAGTTCTTC. The full variable domain, rest sourced from reference TRBV7-3 and TRBJ2-1, is GAGVSQTPSNKVTEKGKYVELRCDPISGHTALYWYRQSLGQGPEFLIYFQGTGAADDSGLPNDRFFAVRPEGSVSTLKIQRTERGDSAVYLCASSPYLSSYNEQFFGPGTRLTVL.

The chain joins TRBV2 to TRBJ2-7; 7 bases fit TRBD1. V shed 11 bases, J shed 4 bases, and the junction held 11 bases outside the gene matches. The germline gives CDR1 SNHLY, CDR2 FYNNEI. The CDR3 is 13 amino acids. The CDR3 loop is CASLSGTAYEQYF. The CDR3 DNA reads TGTGCCTCTCTTTCCGGGACAGCTTACGAGCAGTACTTC.

This chain links TRBV30 with TRBJ1-1, with 7 bases matching TRBD1. V was pared by 2 bases and J by 3 bases, with 6 bases of the junction left unmatched. The germline CDR1 and CDR2 sequences are GTSNPN and SVGIG (reference sequence). The CDR3 consists of 14 residues. Here the CDR3 reads CAWSFTGADTEAFF. The DNA of the CDR3 is TGTGCCTGGAGTTTTACAGGGGCGGACACTGAAGCTTTCTTT.

J is TRBJ2-3 and V is TRBV7-9; maybe TRBD1 (6 bases). The length of the CDR3 is 16 residues. The germline V gene has CDR1 SEHNR and CDR2 FQNEAQ (reference sequence). The V gene lost 4 bases and the J gene lost 1 base, with 15 bases spanning the gap. In DNA form, the CDR3 reads TGTGCCAGCAGCTCCGCCTACAGGGCCCGCACAGATACGCAGTATTTT. Encoded protein: CASSSAYRARTDTQYF.

The chain combines TRBV14 with TRBJ1-2, with D hard to call. Trimming cost V 1 base and J 8 bases, with 8 bases left between them. Germline CDR1 and CDR2: SGHDN and FVKESK. CDR3 size: 12 residues. The CDR3 nucleotides read TGTGCCAGCAGCCAAGGGGCGGGGGGCTACACCTTC. Its translation is CASSQGAGGYTF.

The V call is TRBV18, the J call TRBJ2-3, with TRBD2 matching 9 bases. V lost 4 bases to trimming and J lost 6 bases; unmatched junction nucleotides: 14. Germline V CDR1 and CDR2: KGHSH, LQKENI. The CDR3 runs to 17 residues. CDR3 in amino acids: CASSRETVSGGTDTQYF. The CDR3 DNA reads TGTGCCAGCTCACGAGAGACAGTCAGCGGGGGGACGGATACGCAGTATTTT.

CDR3 region: CASSEGGPKIYGYTF. The DNA of the CDR3 is TGTGCCAGCAGTGAAGGGGGACCAAAAATATATGGCTACACCTTC. The chain has TRBV6-1 and TRBJ1-2, with D perhaps matching TRBD1 (5 bases). There are 15 residues in the CDR3. CDR1 is MNHNS and CDR2 is SASEGT in the germline V gene. The V end was cut by 1 base, the J end by 5 bases, with 14 bases between.

The chain recombines TRBV27 with TRBJ2-2; D might be TRBD1 (6 bases). V was pared by 5 bases and J by 6 bases, with 13 bases between. Germline values: CDR1 MNHEY, CDR2 SMNVEV (reference sequence). The CDR3 totals 14 residues. The DNA of the CDR3 is TGTGCCAGCAGTGTCCTAGGGGGATCCGGGGAGCTGTTTTTT. It codes for CASSVLGGSGELFF.

V is TRBV7-2 and J is TRBJ1-2; D is unclear. Between the trimmed V and J ends, which lost 2 bases and 4 bases, there was a span of 5 bases. This CDR3 is built from 12 residues. Germline V gives CDR1 SGHTA, CDR2 FQGNSA. CDR3 sequence reads: CASSLPGYGYTF. As DNA, the CDR3 is TGTGCCAGCAGCTTACCGGGCTATGGCTACACCTTC.

This clone was seen only once. This chain uses TRBV5-4 with TRBJ2-3; TRBD2 matches 13 bases. The CDR3 is 16 amino acids. Germline V gene sequence: CDR1 SGHNT, CDR2 YYREEE (reference sequence). Trimming took 4 bases from V and 2 from J; bases not matched to a gene: 4. CDR3 DNA sequence: TGTGCCAGCAGCCCGGGACTAGCGGGGTTCACAGATACGCAGTATTTT. Translating gives CASSPGLAGFTDTQYF.

The CDR3 region has the DNA TGCGCCAGCAACCACAGGGGACAGGGGCTCTATAGAGGGTATGGCTACACCTTC. Its translation is CASNHRGQGLYRGYGYTF. J is TRBJ1-2 and V is TRBV4-3; TRBD1 matches 10 bases. This CDR3 contains 18 residues. Losses at the gene ends were 7 bases for V and 5 bases for J; bases not matched to a gene: 19. Germline V gene sequence: CDR1 LGHNA, CDR2 YSLEER.

This clone was detected a few times. The CDR3 reads CASSPAGTGIYEQYF. The CDR3 bases are TGTGCCAGCAGCCCCGCCGGGACAGGGATCTACGAGCAGTACTTC. J is TRBJ2-7 and V is TRBV13; 9 nucleotides align to TRBD1. Germline CDR1 reads PRHDT; CDR2 reads FYEKMQ (reference sequence). The CDR3 runs 15 residues. Unmatched junction bases numbered 8, after V lost 5 bases and J lost 3 bases.

The V gene is TRBV30, the J gene TRBJ2-3; weak D call: TRBD2 (5 bases). With 3 bases removed from V and 5 bases from J, the gap between germline ends came to 15 bases. Germline V lookup: CDR1 GTSNPN, CDR2 SVGIG (reference sequence). The length of the CDR3 is 14 residues. In DNA, the CDR3 is TGTGCCTGGAGGGTTACTAGAAGGGTAGATACGCAGTATTTT. It yields the protein CAWRVTRRVDTQYF. Full variable domain (missing parts from reference TRBV30 and TRBJ2-3): SQTIHQWPATLVQPVGSPLSLECTVEGTSNPNLYWYRQAAGRGLQLLFYSVGIGQISSEVPQNLSASRPQDRQFILSSKKLLLSDSGFYLCAWRVTRRVDTQYFGPGTRLTVL.

The V and J genes are TRBV7-2 and TRBJ1-2, with TRBD1 matching over 8 bases. CDR1 is SGHTA and CDR2 is FQGNSA in the germline V gene. Germline trimming cut 4 bases from V and 7 bases from J; bases unmatched to any gene: 5. CDR3 size: 13 residues. This CDR3 is CASSSGQAGGYTF. CDR3 sequence (DNA): TGTGCCAGCAGCTCGGGACAGGCCGGTGGCTACACCTTC.

The V call is TRBV6-5, the J call TRBJ1-5, with D possibly matching TRBD1 (6 bases). V gave up 7 bases and J gave up 6 bases, with 16 bases separating them. Germline lookup yields CDR1 MNHEY and CDR2 SVGAGI. This CDR3 is built from 14 residues. For the CDR3, the DNA is TGTGCCAGCATTGTGGGGGGGCAGGGTCAGCCCCAGCATTTT. Translation gives CASIVGGQGQPQHF.